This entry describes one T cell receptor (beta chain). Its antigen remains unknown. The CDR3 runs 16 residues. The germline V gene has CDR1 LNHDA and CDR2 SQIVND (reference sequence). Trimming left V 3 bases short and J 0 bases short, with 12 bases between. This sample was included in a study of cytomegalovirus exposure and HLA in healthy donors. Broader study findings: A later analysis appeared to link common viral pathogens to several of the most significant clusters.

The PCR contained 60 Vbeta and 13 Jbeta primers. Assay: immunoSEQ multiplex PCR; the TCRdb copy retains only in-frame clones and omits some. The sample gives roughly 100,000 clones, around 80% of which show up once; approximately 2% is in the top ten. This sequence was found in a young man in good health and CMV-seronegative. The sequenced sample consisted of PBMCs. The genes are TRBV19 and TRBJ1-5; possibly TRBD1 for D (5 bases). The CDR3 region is CASSMAGIYSNQPQHF. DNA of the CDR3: TGTGCCAGTAGTATGGCAGGGATATATAGCAATCAGCCCCAGCATTTT.